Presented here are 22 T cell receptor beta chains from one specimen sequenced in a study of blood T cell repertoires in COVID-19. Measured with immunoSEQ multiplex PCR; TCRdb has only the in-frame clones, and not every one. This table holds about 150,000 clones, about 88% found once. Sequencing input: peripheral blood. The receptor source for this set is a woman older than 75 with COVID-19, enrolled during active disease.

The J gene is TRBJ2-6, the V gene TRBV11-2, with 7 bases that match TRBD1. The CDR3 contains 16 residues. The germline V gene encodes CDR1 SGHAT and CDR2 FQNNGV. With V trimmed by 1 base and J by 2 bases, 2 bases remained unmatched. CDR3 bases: TGTGCCAGCAGCTTAGTCGGACAGGCTGGGGCCAACGTCCTGACTTTC. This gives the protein CASSLVGQAGANVLTF.

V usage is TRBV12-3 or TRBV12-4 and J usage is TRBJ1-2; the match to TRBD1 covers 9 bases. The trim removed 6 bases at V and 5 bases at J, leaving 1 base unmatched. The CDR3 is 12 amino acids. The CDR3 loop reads CASRGQGYGYTF. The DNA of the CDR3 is TGTGCCAGCAGAGGACAGGGGTATGGCTACACCTTC.

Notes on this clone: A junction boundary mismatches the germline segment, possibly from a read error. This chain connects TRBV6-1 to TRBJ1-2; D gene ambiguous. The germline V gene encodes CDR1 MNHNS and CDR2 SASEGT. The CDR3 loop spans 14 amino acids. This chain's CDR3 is CASSEAPPEIDGRF. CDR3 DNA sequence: TGTGCCAGCAGTGAAGCGCCCCCCGAGATTGACGGCAGGTTC.

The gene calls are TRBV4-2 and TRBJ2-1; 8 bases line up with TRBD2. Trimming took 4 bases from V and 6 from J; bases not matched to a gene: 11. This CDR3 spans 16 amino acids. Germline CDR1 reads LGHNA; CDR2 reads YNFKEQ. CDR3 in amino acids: CASSPIGLTSGNEQFF. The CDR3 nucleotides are TGTGCCAGCAGCCCCATCGGCCTTACTAGCGGCAATGAGCAGTTCTTC.

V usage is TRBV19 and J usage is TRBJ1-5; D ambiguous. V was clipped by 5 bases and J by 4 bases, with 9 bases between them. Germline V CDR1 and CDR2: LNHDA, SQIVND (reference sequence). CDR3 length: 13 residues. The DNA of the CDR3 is TGTGCCAGTAGTTTCTCGGGGAATCAGCCCCAGCATTTT. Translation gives CASSFSGNQPQHF.

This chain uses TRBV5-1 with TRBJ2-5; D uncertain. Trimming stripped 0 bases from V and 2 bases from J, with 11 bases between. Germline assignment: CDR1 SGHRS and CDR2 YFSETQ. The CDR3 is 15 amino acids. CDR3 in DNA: TGCGCCAGCAGCTTGGACAGTCTACCTCAAGAGACCCAGTACTTC. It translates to CASSLDSLPQETQYF.

The CDR3 DNA reads as TGTGCCAGCAGCAAAGGGCGGGAAGCGGGGTTCTCCTACGAGCAGTACTTC. As protein: CASSKGREAGFSYEQYF. The V and J genes are TRBV21-1 and TRBJ2-7; the table gives TRBD2 as D, unverified against the DNA. TRBV21-1 is listed as a pseudogene. CDR3 length equals 17 residues.

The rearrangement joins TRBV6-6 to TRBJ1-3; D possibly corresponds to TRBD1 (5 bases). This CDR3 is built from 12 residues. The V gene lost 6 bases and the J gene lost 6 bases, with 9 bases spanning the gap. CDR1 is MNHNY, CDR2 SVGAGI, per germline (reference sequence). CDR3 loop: CASSARENTIYF. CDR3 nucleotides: TGTGCCAGCAGCGCCAGGGAAAACACCATATATTTT.

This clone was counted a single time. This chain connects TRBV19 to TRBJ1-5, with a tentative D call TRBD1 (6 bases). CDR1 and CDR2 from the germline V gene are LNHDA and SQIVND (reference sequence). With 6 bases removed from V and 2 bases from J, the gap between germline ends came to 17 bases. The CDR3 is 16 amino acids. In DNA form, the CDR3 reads TGTGCCAGTAGCGACACGGGGGGCAAAGGCAATCAGCCCCAGCATTTT. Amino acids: CASSDTGGKGNQPQHF.

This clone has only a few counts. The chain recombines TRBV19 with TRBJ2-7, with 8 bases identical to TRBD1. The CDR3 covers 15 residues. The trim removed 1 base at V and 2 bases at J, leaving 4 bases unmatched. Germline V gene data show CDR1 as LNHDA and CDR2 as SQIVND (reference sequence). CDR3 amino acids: CASSIGGTGAYEQYF. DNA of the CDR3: TGTGCCAGTAGTATAGGCGGGACAGGTGCCTACGAGCAGTACTTC. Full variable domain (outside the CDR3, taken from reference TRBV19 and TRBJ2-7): DGGITQSPKYLFRKEGQNVTLSCEQNLNHDAMYWYRQDPGQGLRLIYYSQIVNDFQKGDIAEGYSVSREKKESFPLTVTSAQKNPTAFYLCASSIGGTGAYEQYFGPGTRLTVT.

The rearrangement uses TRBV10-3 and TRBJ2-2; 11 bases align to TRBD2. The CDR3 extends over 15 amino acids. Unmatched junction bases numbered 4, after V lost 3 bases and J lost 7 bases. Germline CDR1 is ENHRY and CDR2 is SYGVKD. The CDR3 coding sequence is TGTGCCATCAGTGAACTAGCGGGAGCTGACGGGGAGCTGTTTTTT. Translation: CAISELAGADGELFF.

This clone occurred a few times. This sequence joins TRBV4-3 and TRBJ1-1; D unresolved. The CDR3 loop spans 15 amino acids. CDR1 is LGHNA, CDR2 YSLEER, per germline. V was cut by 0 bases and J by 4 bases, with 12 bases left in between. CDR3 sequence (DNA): TGCGCCAGCAGCCAAGATCTCTCAGGTGGCACTGAAGCTTTCTTT. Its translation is CASSQDLSGGTEAFF.

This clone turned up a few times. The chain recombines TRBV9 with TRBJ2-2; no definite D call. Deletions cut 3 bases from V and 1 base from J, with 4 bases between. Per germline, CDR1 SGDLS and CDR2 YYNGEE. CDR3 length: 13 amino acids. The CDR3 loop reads CASSAQNTGELFF. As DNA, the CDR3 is TGTGCCAGCAGCGCACAGAACACCGGGGAGCTGTTTTTT.

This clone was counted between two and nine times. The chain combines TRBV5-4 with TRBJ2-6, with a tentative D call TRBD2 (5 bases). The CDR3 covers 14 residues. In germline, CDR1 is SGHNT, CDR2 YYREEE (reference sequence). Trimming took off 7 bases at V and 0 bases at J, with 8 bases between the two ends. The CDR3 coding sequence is TGTGCCAGCGATGCGGGCTCTGGGGCCAACGTCCTGACTTTC. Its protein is CASDAGSGANVLTF.

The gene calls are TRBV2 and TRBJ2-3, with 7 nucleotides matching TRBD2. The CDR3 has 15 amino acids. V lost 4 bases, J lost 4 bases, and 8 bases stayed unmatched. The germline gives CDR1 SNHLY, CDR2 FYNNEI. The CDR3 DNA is TGTGCCAGCAGTGGGGGTGGCGGGAGTTCAGATACGCAGTATTTT. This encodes CASSGGGGSSDTQYF.

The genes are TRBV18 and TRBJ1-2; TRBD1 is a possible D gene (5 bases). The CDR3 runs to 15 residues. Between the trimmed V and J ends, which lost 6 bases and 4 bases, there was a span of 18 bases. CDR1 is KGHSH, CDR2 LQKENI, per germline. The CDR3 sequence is CASSTRQSTLYGYTF. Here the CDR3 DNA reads TGTGCCAGCTCGACTCGACAGAGTACCCTCTATGGCTACACCTTC.

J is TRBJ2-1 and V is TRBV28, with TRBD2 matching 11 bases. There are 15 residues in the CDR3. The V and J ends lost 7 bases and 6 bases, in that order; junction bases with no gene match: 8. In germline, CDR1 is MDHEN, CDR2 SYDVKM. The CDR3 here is CASTALAGAINEQFF. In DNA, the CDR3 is TGTGCCAGCACCGCACTAGCGGGAGCTATCAATGAGCAGTTCTTC.

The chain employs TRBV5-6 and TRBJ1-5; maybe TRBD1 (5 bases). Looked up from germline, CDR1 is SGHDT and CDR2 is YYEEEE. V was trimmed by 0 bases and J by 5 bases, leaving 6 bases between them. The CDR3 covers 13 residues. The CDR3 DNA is TGTGCCAGCAGCTTGGGCAGGGATCAGCCCCAGCATTTT. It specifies CASSLGRDQPQHF.

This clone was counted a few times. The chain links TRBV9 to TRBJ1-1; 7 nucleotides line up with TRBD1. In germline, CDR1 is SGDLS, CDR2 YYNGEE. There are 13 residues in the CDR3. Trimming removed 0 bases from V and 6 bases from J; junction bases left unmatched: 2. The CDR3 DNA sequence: TGTGCCAGCAGCGTAGCCAGGGGGTCTGAAGCTTTCTTT. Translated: CASSVARGSEAFF.

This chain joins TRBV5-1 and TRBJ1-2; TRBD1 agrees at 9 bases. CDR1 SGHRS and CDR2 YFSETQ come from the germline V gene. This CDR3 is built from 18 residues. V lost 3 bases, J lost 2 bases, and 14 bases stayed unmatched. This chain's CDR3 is CASSSEGTGKPYNYGYTF. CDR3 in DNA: TGCGCCAGCAGCTCCGAGGGGACAGGGAAACCCTACAACTATGGCTACACCTTC.

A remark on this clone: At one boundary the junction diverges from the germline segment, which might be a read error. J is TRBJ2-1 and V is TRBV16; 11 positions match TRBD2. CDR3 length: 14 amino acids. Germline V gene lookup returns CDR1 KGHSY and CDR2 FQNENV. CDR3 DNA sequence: TGTGTCAGCAGCCAACTAGCGGGAGAGGGGGAGCAGTTCTTC. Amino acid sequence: CVSSQLAGEGEQFF.

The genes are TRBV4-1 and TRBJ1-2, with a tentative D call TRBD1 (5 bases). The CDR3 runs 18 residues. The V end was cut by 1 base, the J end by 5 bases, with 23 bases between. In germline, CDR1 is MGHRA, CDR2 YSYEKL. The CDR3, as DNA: TGCGCCAGCAGCCAAGTATCACAGCGGGGGACCGGCCTATATGGCTACACCTTC. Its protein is CASSQVSQRGTGLYGYTF.